Below, 29 T cell receptor beta chains from the same sample are listed, as sequenced in a study of blood T cells in healthy people across ages. Alongside a J-beta primer mix, a sample-barcoded 5' primer served in a second PCR lasting roughly 7 to 11 cycles. TCRdb redid the calling of the 5' RACE reads with MiXCR, one entry per CDR3 protein. The data show 910,000 or so distinct CDR3 sequences, with roughly half seen just once and about a fifth held by the top ten. What was sequenced was blood. All receptors derive from a woman aged 60-70 years in good health.

In nucleotides, the CDR3 is TGTGCCAGCAGCCAGAATAGCGGAGCCGCTCAAGAGACCCAGTACTTC. It translates to CASSQNSGAAQETQYF. The chain joins TRBV3-1 to TRBJ2-5; weak D call: TRBD2 (6 bases). The CDR3 is made up of 16 amino acids. Germline V gives CDR1 LGHDT, CDR2 YNNKEL (reference sequence). V was cut by 3 bases and J by 2 bases, with 16 bases left in between.

The chain carries TRBV6-5 and TRBJ1-2; D not certain. Germline CDR1 is MNHEY and CDR2 is SVGAGI. The CDR3 is 15 residues long. Trimming left V 0 bases short and J 5 bases short, with 13 bases between. The DNA of the CDR3 is TGTGCCAGCAGTTACTCGAATCAGGCCAAGTATGGCTACACCTTC. Amino acid sequence: CASSYSNQAKYGYTF.

The genes are TRBV7-9 and TRBJ2-1, with 8 nucleotides matching TRBD1. Germline lookup yields CDR1 SEHNR and CDR2 FQNEAQ (reference sequence). V trimming: 7 bases; J trimming: 8 bases; junction bases outside the gene matches: 4. This CDR3 region has 12 residues. The CDR3 nucleotides are TGTGCCAGCACACGGACAGGGTATGAGCAGTTCTTC. It yields the protein CASTRTGYEQFF.

The DNA for the CDR3 is TGTGCCAGCAGTTTCCTAGCGGGAGGGTACCAAGAGACCCAGTACTTC. Protein: CASSFLAGGYQETQYF. The J gene is TRBJ2-5, the V gene TRBV6-5; 12 bases are a match to TRBD2. Germline CDR1 MNHEY, CDR2 SVGAGI. The CDR3 loop spans 16 amino acids. The V gene end was trimmed by 4 bases and the J gene end by 0 bases; junction bases not matched to a gene: 3.

This clonotype has more than one count but fewer than ten. The rearrangement uses TRBV7-2 and TRBJ2-5; TRBD2 matches 10 bases. The germline gives CDR1 SGHTA, CDR2 FQGNSA. The trim removed 8 bases at V and 5 bases at J, leaving 14 bases unmatched. This CDR3 region has 16 residues. CDR3: CASQYRASGRRETQYF. CDR3 nucleotide sequence: TGTGCCAGCCAATATCGGGCTAGCGGGAGAAGGGAGACCCAGTACTTC.

The chain is built from TRBV6-2 or TRBV6-3 and TRBJ2-3; the match to TRBD2 covers 7 bases. Trimming removed 2 bases from V and 5 bases from J; junction bases left unmatched: 4. This CDR3 is 14 amino acids long. Germline lookup yields CDR1 MNHEY and CDR2 SVGEGT. This chain's CDR3 is CASSYAGVGDTQYF. CDR3 coding DNA: TGTGCCAGCAGTTACGCGGGAGTGGGAGATACGCAGTATTTT.

The chain carries TRBV4-2 and TRBJ2-4, with TRBD2 matching 8 bases. Matching the DNA end better, TRBJ2-7 makes the J call doubtful. Germline values: CDR1 LGHNA, CDR2 YNFKEQ. The CDR3 loop spans 15 amino acids. CDR3 loop: CASSPGSGATYEQYF. The CDR3 DNA is TGTGCCAGCAGCCCGGGTAGCGGGGCGACCTACGAGCAGTACTTC.

This clonotype has only one observation. The chain recombines TRBV7-3 with TRBJ2-1, with 9 bases aligning to TRBD1. The CDR3 totals 16 residues. V was pared by 5 bases and J by 5 bases, with 10 bases of the junction left unmatched. Germline assignment: CDR1 SGHTA and CDR2 FQGTGA. This CDR3 is CASSQVAGTGHNEQFF. The CDR3 nucleotides are TGTGCCAGCAGCCAAGTGGCGGGGACAGGGCACAATGAGCAGTTCTTC.

This clonotype was detected a few times. The V and J genes are TRBV27 and TRBJ1-5; D is ambiguous. V gave up 5 bases and J gave up 0 bases, with 11 bases separating them. This CDR3 is 15 amino acids long. Per germline, CDR1 MNHEY and CDR2 SMNVEV (reference sequence). The CDR3 reads CASSPTRNSNQPQHF. The CDR3 nucleotides read TGTGCCAGCAGTCCGACCCGAAATAGCAATCAGCCCCAGCATTTT.

The V and J genes are TRBV12-3 or TRBV12-4 and TRBJ2-7; 7 nucleotides line up with TRBD1. The CDR3 spans 13 residues. Trimming removed 7 bases from V and 5 bases from J; junction bases left unmatched: 8. CDR3 DNA sequence: TGTGCCAGCACCCGGGACAGCCTCAACGAGCAGTACTTC. Its translation: CASTRDSLNEQYF.

Concerning this clonotype: A read error may account for a junction end that differs from germline. CDR3 protein: CASILIPGLGPDTQYF. CDR3 DNA: TGTGCCAGCATTTTAATCCCGGGACTAGGCCCAGATACGCAGTATTTT. The J gene is TRBJ2-3, the V gene TRBV27; 8 nucleotides align to TRBD2. Per germline, CDR1 MNHEY and CDR2 SMNVEV (reference sequence). The CDR3 is 16 amino acids.

This chain links TRBV12-3 or TRBV12-4 with TRBJ1-2, with 7 bases identical to TRBD1. The CDR3 is 14 residues long. Trimming took 6 bases from V and 7 from J; bases not matched to a gene: 11. The DNA for the CDR3 is TGTGCCAGCAGAACAACAGGGGAAAGGACTGGCTACACCTTC. Translated, it gives CASRTTGERTGYTF.

The chain combines TRBV20-1 with TRBJ2-1; 7 nucleotides match TRBD1. CDR1 and CDR2 (germline): DFQATT, SNEGSKA (reference sequence). V trimming: 7 bases; J trimming: 8 bases; junction bases outside the gene matches: 14. The CDR3 extends over 14 amino acids. The CDR3 spells CSGETGLRLDEQFF. Here the CDR3 DNA reads TGCAGTGGCGAGACAGGGTTGAGACTCGATGAGCAGTTCTTC.

The chain has TRBV6-5 and TRBJ2-7, with 9 bases that match TRBD2. V trimming: 0 bases; J trimming: 5 bases; junction bases outside the gene matches: 11. The CDR3 has 17 residues. Germline V CDR1 and CDR2: MNHEY, SVGAGI. In DNA form, the CDR3 reads TGTGCCAGCAGTTACTCTCGCGGGAGGGCAAGGGACAACGAGCAGTACTTC. This translates into CASSYSRGRARDNEQYF.

This clonotype was found a few times. CDR3 DNA: TGCGCCAGCAGCCAAGACGGAGGAAGGAGCGGGAGCCCCCCCTACGAGCAGTACTTC. Its protein is CASSQDGGRSGSPPYEQYF. This chain connects TRBV4-1 to TRBJ2-7; TRBD2 matches at 8 bases. J was trimmed by 2 bases and V by 0 bases; bases with no gene match: 15. This CDR3 contains 19 residues. Germline values: CDR1 MGHRA, CDR2 YSYEKL.

The chain carries TRBV12-3 or TRBV12-4 and TRBJ2-7; D is undetermined. V was pared by 5 bases and J by 6 bases, with 14 bases between. This CDR3 has 13 amino acids. CDR3 coding DNA: TGTGCCAGCAGTCAAAACGAGCTGCGCGAGCAGTACTTC. Residues: CASSQNELREQYF.

In this sample, this clonotype turned up a few times. The chain uses TRBV20-1 and TRBJ1-1; D remains ambiguous. The V end lost 5 bases, the J end lost 8 bases, and 12 bases lay between the germline ends. CDR3 size: 11 residues. Germline CDR1 is DFQATT and CDR2 is SNEGSKA (reference sequence). CDR3 coding DNA: TGCAGTGCTTCGACGGTAAGAGAAGCTTTCTTT. This encodes CSASTVREAFF.

The CDR3 DNA is TGTGCCATCAGTGAGCGCGTAGGGGGAACAGATACGCAGTATTTT. Amino acids: CAISERVGGTDTQYF. The rearrangement uses TRBV10-3 and TRBJ2-3; D perhaps matches TRBD1 (6 bases). The V end was cut by 2 bases, the J end by 3 bases, with 12 bases between. Germline lookup yields CDR1 ENHRY and CDR2 SYGVKD. The CDR3 runs to 15 residues.

In its sample, this clonotype was seen a few times. The chain links TRBV20-1 to TRBJ2-3, with D maybe TRBD2 (5 bases). CDR3 length: 16 residues. Germline V gene data show CDR1 as DFQATT and CDR2 as SNEGSKA (reference sequence). V was pared by 5 bases and J by 8 bases, with 26 bases between. Here the CDR3 reads CSAPRPGLGPDGTQYF. The DNA for the CDR3 is TGCAGTGCTCCCCGCCCTGGACTTGGCCCTGATGGTACGCAGTATTTT.

This clonotype was seen a few times. The chain uses TRBV7-9 and TRBJ2-7; D is undetermined. Germline V gene sequence: CDR1 SEHNR, CDR2 FQNEAQ (reference sequence). V was trimmed by 2 bases and J by 5 bases, leaving 7 bases between them. CDR3 size: 12 residues. In DNA, the CDR3 is TGTGCCAGCAGCTTATTCCGGGACGAGCAGTACTTC. Translated: CASSLFRDEQYF.

V gene TRBV5-1 combines with J gene TRBJ1-1; D possibly corresponds to TRBD1 (5 bases). Germline loops: CDR1 SGHRS, CDR2 YFSETQ. The V end was cut by 0 bases, the J end by 4 bases, with 10 bases between. CDR3 length: 14 residues. The CDR3 is CASSLVGESTEAFF. CDR3 DNA sequence: TGCGCCAGCAGCTTGGTAGGGGAGAGCACTGAAGCTTTCTTT.

This chain links TRBV24-1 with TRBJ2-7, with TRBD2 identical over 13 bases. With the DNA end fitting TRBJ2-5 better, the J assignment may be wrong. This CDR3 comprises 17 residues. Germline lookup yields CDR1 KGHDR and CDR2 SFDVKD. The chain's CDR3 is CATSDRGLAGVRETQYF. The CDR3 DNA sequence: TGTGCCACCAGTGACAGAGGACTAGCGGGAGTAAGAGAGACCCAGTACTTC.

The chain is built from TRBV3-1 and TRBJ1-2; no clear D gene. The CDR3 is made up of 14 amino acids. Germline V gene data show CDR1 as LGHDT and CDR2 as YNNKEL (reference sequence). The V gene lost 1 base and the J gene lost 4 bases, with 10 bases spanning the gap. This CDR3 is CASSQVSGSYGYTF. DNA of the CDR3: TGTGCCAGCAGCCAAGTTTCGGGGAGCTATGGCTACACCTTC.

The V gene is TRBV4-1, the J gene TRBJ2-1; possible D gene TRBD2, 7 bases. The germline V and J ends were trimmed by 4 bases and 2 bases, with 15 bases remaining between them. This CDR3 comprises 16 residues. Germline CDR1 is MGHRA and CDR2 is YSYEKL. CDR3 in DNA: TGCGCCAGCAGCCGAATTCAGGGGAGGGCCTACAATGAGCAGTTCTTC. Its translation: CASSRIQGRAYNEQFF.

This clonotype was counted ten times or more. The chain recombines TRBV5-1 with TRBJ2-3; D is tentatively TRBD1 or TRBD2 (5 bases each). V lost 3 bases, J lost 0 bases, and 8 bases lay in between. In germline, CDR1 is SGHRS, CDR2 YFSETQ. The CDR3 is made up of 14 amino acids. The CDR3 bases are TGCGCCAGCAGCTCGGGACCGAGCACAGATACGCAGTATTTT. Translation gives CASSSGPSTDTQYF.

The J gene is TRBJ1-4, the V gene TRBV7-2; D remains unclear. There are 14 residues in the CDR3. Per germline, CDR1 SGHTA and CDR2 FQGNSA. Trimming stripped 7 bases from V and 6 bases from J, with 15 bases between. CDR3 DNA: TGTGCCAGCACCCCGGATTGGATGCATGAAAAACTGTTTTTT. It is translated as CASTPDWMHEKLFF.

This chain uses TRBV27 with TRBJ1-2; 10 bases line up with TRBD1. The CDR3 has 16 amino acids. The ends lost 6 bases at V and 5 bases at J; junction bases unmatched: 12. Germline-derived CDR1 and CDR2 are MNHEY and SMNVEV (reference sequence). In DNA form, the CDR3 reads TGTGCCAGCAGCTACCGGGGGACAGGGGTTAATTATGGCTACACCTTC. Protein: CASSYRGTGVNYGYTF.

With respect to this clonotype: An end of the junction does not agree with germline; a read error may underlie this. The genes are TRBV7-8 and TRBJ1-2, with no clear D. There are 19 residues in the CDR3. Per germline, CDR1 SGHVS and CDR2 FQNEAQ. The CDR3 sequence is CASSLDGVGNRAGSYDYTF. CDR3 in DNA: TGTGCCAGCAGCTTAGATGGGGTGGGGAATCGAGCAGGCTCCTATGACTACACCTTC.

The chain links TRBV5-1 to TRBJ2-6; D not resolved. CDR1 is SGHRS and CDR2 is YFSETQ in the germline V gene. Deletions cut 3 bases from V and 0 bases from J, with 7 bases between. CDR3 length: 15 residues. CDR3 residues: CASSSVFSGANVLTF. CDR3 nucleotides: TGCGCCAGCAGCTCGGTATTCTCTGGGGCCAACGTCCTGACTTTC.